This is a list of T cell receptor beta chains from one sample in a study of blood T cell repertoires in COVID-19. TCRdb's table, derived via immunoSEQ multiplex PCR, lists solely in-frame clones and lacks some. The repertoire holds 210,000 or so clones, with about nine tenths as singletons. The specimen sequenced was PBMCs or T cells enriched from blood (not recorded which). The receptors were gathered from a woman aged 45-65 years in a cohort exposed to, infected with or recovered from COVID-19 (not recorded which). Both conserved end residues are part of each CDR3. Fields, in order: J gene, V gene, D gene, clone size, CDR3 protein, CDR3 DNA. D genes are given only for firm matches. The listing skips clone size in some rows; elsewhere it reads once, few, many or a size class.

>TRBJ2-7|TRBV27|TRBD1|once
CASSLLQGNEQYF
TGTGCCAGCAGTTTATTACAGGGGAACGAGCAGTACTTC
>TRBJ1-4|TRBV5-1|NA|NA
CASSLRSGSRGEKLFF
TGCGCCAGCAGCTTGAGGAGTGGGAGCAGAGGTGAAAAACTGTTTTTT
>TRBJ2-1|TRBV10-3|NA|NA
CAISEGSETAASTSFF
TGTGCCATCAGTGAAGGTTCCGAGACGGCGGCATCTACGAGCTTCTTC
>TRBJ2-7|TRBV9|NA|NA
CASSAYAGAYEQYF
TGTGCCAGCAGCGCCTATGCCGGAGCCTACGAGCAGTACTTC
>TRBJ1-2|TRBV27|NA|NA
CASSLYPGFGGYTF
TGTGCCAGCAGTTTATATCCAGGGTTCGGTGGCTACACCTTC
>TRBJ2-7|TRBV6-1|TRBD1|NA
CASSDSGDSPYEQYF
TGTGCCAGCAGTGATAGTGGGGACAGCCCCTACGAGCAGTACTTC
>TRBJ1-5|TRBV30|NA|NA
CAWSWGGRSQPQHF
TGTGCCTGGAGTTGGGGGGGCAGAAGTCAGCCCCAGCATTTT
>TRBJ1-6|TRBV30|NA|NA
CAWNRGGSYNSPLHF
TGTGCCTGGAATCGGGGGGGCTCCTATAATTCACCCCTCCACTTT
>TRBJ1-1|TRBV10-3|NA|few
CAISESRGGTEAFF
TGTGCCATCAGTGAGTCCCGGGGGGGCACTGAAGCTTTCTTT
>TRBJ2-1|TRBV6-5|NA|NA
CASSYIHEQFF
TGTGCCAGCAGCTATATCCATGAGCAGTTCTTC
>TRBJ2-7|TRBV11-3|TRBD1|NA
CASKKGTGPYEQYF
TGTGCCAGCAAAAAGGGGACAGGGCCCTACGAGCAGTACTTC
>TRBJ2-7|TRBV7-8|TRBD2|NA
CASSFRGGASYEQYF
TGTGCCAGCAGCTTTCGCGGGGGGGCCTCCTACGAGCAGTACTTC
>TRBJ1-1|TRBV5-6|NA|NA
CASSLERNTEAFF
TGTGCCAGCAGCTTGGAGCGGAACACTGAAGCTTTCTTT
>TRBJ1-5|TRBV5-5|TRBD1|once
CASSYGQGGWNNQPQHF
TGTGCCAGCAGCTACGGACAGGGGGGGTGGAACAATCAGCCCCAGCATTTT
>TRBJ2-3|TRBV11-2|TRBD1|NA
CASSSTGQGRFGTQYF
TGTGCCAGCAGCTCAACCGGACAGGGTCGTTTCGGTACGCAGTATTTT
>TRBJ1-6|TRBV5-1|NA|NA
CASSLGGMSSYNSPLHF
TGCGCCAGCAGCTTGGGAGGGATGAGCTCCTATAATTCACCCCTCCACTTT
>TRBJ1-2|TRBV4-1|TRBD1|NA
CASSQDRSGGYGYTF
TGCGCCAGCAGCCAAGATCGTTCAGGGGGCTATGGCTACACCTTC
>TRBJ1-6|TRBV2|NA|NA
CASSEAPWGESPLHF
TGTGCCAGCAGTGAAGCTCCGTGGGGGGAGTCACCCCTCCACTTT
>TRBJ1-6|TRBV30|TRBD1|NA
CAWSPPDRALGNSPLHF
TGTGCCTGGAGTCCACCCGACAGGGCGTTGGGTAATTCACCCCTCCACTTT
>TRBJ1-5|TRBV7-3|TRBD1|NA
CASSISPGGWGNQPQHF
TGTGCCAGCAGCATCTCGCCAGGGGGCTGGGGCAATCAGCCCCAGCATTTT
>TRBJ1-5|TRBV20-1|TRBD1|NA
CSASDRGQPQHF
TGCAGTGCTAGTGACAGGGGCCAGCCCCAGCATTTT
>TRBJ1-4|TRBV5-5|NA|NA
CASSLVGGDEKLFF
TGTGCCAGCAGCTTGGTGGGAGGCGATGAAAAACTGTTTTTT
>TRBJ1-5|TRBV28|NA|NA
CASSLSTVFNQPQHF
TGTGCCAGCAGTTTATCGACAGTTTTCAATCAGCCCCAGCATTTT
>TRBJ2-1|TRBV14|NA|once
CASSQDPFRFGQFF
TGTGCCAGCAGCCAAGATCCTTTCCGATTCGGGCAGTTCTTC
>TRBJ1-4|TRBV7-9|NA|once
CASLRSVNEKLFF
TGTGCCAGCTTGCGGTCCGTTAATGAAAAACTGTTTTTT
>TRBJ2-6|TRBV7-3|NA|NA
CASSQLSGANVLTF
TGTGCCAGCTCACAGCTCTCTGGGGCCAACGTCCTGACTTTC
>TRBJ2-3|TRBV9|TRBD1|NA
CASSLWTGERVDTQYF
TGTGCCAGCAGCCTTTGGACAGGGGAGCGAGTAGATACGCAGTATTTT